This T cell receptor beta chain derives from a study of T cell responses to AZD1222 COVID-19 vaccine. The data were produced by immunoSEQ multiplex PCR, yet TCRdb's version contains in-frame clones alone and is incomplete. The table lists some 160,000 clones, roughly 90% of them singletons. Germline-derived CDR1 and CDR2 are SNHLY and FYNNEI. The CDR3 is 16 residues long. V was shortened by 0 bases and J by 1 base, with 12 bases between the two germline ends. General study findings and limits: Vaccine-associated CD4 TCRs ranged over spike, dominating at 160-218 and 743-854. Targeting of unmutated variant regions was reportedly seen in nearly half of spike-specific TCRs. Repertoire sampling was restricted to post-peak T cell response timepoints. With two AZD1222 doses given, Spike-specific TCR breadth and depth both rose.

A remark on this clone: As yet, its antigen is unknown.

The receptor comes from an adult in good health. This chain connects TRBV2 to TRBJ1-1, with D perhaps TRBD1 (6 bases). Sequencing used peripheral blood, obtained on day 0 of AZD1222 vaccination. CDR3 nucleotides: TGTGCCAGCAGTGAAGCGGGGGGACACCCGAACACTGAAGCTTTCTTT. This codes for CASSEAGGHPNTEAFF.